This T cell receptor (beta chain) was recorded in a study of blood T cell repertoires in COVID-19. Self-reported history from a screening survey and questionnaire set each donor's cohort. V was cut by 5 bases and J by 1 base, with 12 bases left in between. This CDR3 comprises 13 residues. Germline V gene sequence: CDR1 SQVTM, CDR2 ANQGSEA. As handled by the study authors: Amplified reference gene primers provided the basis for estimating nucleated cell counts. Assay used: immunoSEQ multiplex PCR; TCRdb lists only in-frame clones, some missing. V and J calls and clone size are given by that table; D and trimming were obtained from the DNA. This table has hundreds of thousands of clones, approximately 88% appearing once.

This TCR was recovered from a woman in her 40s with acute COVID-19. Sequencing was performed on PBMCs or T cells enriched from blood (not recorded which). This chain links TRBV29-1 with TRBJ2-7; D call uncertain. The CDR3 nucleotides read TGCAGCGTTTTCTACGGAGTATCCTACGAGCAGTACTTC. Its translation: CSVFYGVSYEQYF.